This T cell receptor beta chain was sequenced for a study of Ad26.COV2.S vaccination and SARS-CoV-2 variants. Study information: Donor had been placed in the Ad26.COV2.S arm of the COV1001 trial.

Trimming took 1 base from V and 1 from J, leaving 3 bases between them. The CDR3 is made up of 12 amino acids. CDR1 and CDR2 from the germline V gene are SGHDT and YYEEEE. The data were produced by immunoSEQ multiplex PCR, yet TCRdb's version contains in-frame clones alone and is incomplete. The sample lists over 200,000 clones; approximately 90% were seen once. Study findings and constraints: An underestimation of total T cell responses may have resulted from the TCR breadth and depth analyses.

As for treatment: roughly 20 received Ad26.COV2.S at low or high dose, single or two shots; about 5 received placebo; per-sample allocation not given. Vaccine and placebo recipients were sampled on day 63 after the first injection. Points on this clone: Antigen unknown.

This sequence originates from a person aged 18-65 years who received the Ad26.COV2.S COVID-19 vaccine or a placebo. The chain carries TRBV5-6 and TRBJ2-7, with no clear D. Sequenced material: peripheral blood, taken in a trial of Ad26.COV2.S vaccine versus placebo. The CDR3 sequence is CASSLWSYEQYF. The CDR3 nucleotides are TGTGCCAGCAGCTTGTGGTCCTACGAGCAGTACTTC.